Listed below are T cell receptor beta chains from one sample, sequenced in a study of yellow fever vaccine responses in identical twins. TCRdb reprocessed the RT-PCR reads via MiXCR and lists one record per CDR3 protein. The sample comprises fewer than 4,500 distinct CDR3 sequences, 80% to 90% of which are singletons, and around 3% rests with the top ten. The sample in question was T cells from blood (PBMCs), unsorted or a sorted subset (not recorded which), obtained before or after yellow fever vaccination (not recorded which). Every receptor here comes from a woman aged 18-35 years who received the yellow fever vaccine. The CDR3 runs from the conserved cysteine through the conserved F or W. The D gene is left open where the match is weak. Part of the rows lack a size; the others show once, few, many or a class for expanded clones.

size | D | J | V | DNA | CDR3
NA | TRBD2 | TRBJ2-5 | TRBV28 | TGTGCCAGCAGTTTTCTAGCGGGAGGGCAAGAGACCCAGTACTTC | CASSFLAGGQETQYF
NA | NA | TRBJ2-5 | TRBV29-1 | TGCAGCGCAGCACCGGGGACGGAGACCCAGTACTTC | CSAAPGTETQYF
NA | NA | TRBJ2-5 | TRBV18 | TGTGCCAGCTCACCGGGGGAGACCCAGTACTTC | CASSPGETQYF
NA | NA | TRBJ1-5 | TRBV29-1 | TGCAGCGTTGAAGTGGGAAATCAGCCCCAGCATTTT | CSVEVGNQPQHF
NA | TRBD1 | TRBJ1-3 | TRBV10-1 | TGCGCCAGCAGTGATGAGGGCAGGGGGTCCGGAAACACCATATATTTT | CASSDEGRGSGNTIYF
once | TRBD1 | TRBJ2-2 | TRBV13 | TGTGCCAGCAGGGGACAGGGGCTTAAGACCGGGGAGCTGTTTTTT | CASRGQGLKTGELFF
few | TRBD1 | TRBJ1-2 | TRBV10-3 | TGTGCCATCAGTGAGTCCCAGGGGGCGTATGGCTACACCTTC | CAISESQGAYGYTF
NA | NA | TRBJ2-1 | TRBV11-1 | TGTGCCAGCAGCCCCCCTAAGGGAGCTTACTCCTACAATGAGCAGTTCTTC | CASSPPKGAYSYNEQFF
NA | TRBD1 | TRBJ1-1 | TRBV10-1 | TGCGCCAGCAGTGATACCTCCGGGACAGGGGGCACTGAAGCTTTCTTT | CASSDTSGTGGTEAFF
few | NA | TRBJ2-1 | TRBV12-5 | TGTGCTAGTGTTCCCTACAATGAGCAGTTCTTC | CASVPYNEQFF
NA | TRBD2 | TRBJ2-3 | TRBV3-1 | TGTGCCAGCAGCCCTGGACTAGCGGAGTACACAGATACGCAGTATTTT | CASSPGLAEYTDTQYF
NA | NA | TRBJ2-1 | TRBV11-1 | TGTGCCAGCAGCGCTCGATCAGCGAATTACAATGAGCAGTTCTTC | CASSARSANYNEQFF
NA | NA | TRBJ1-5 | TRBV15 | TGTGCCACCGGGGACGGTCGCAATCAGCCCCAGCATTTT | CATGDGRNQPQHF
NA | NA | TRBJ2-5 | TRBV12-3/TRBV12-4 | TGTGCCAGCAGTCAGGGGACCCCGCTCCTCCAAGAGACCCAGTACTTC | CASSQGTPLLQETQYF
few | TRBD1 | TRBJ1-1 | TRBV4-2 | TGTGCCAGCAGCCTTCTGACAGGGAGGACCACTGAAGCTTTCTTT | CASSLLTGRTTEAFF
NA | NA | TRBJ2-5 | TRBV20-1 | TGCAGTCACCGGGGGGCCTTACAAGAGACCCAGTACTTC | CSHRGALQETQYF
once | TRBD2 | TRBJ2-4 | TRBV12-3/TRBV12-4 | TGTGCCAGCGCGGGGGTGAACATTCAGTACTTC | CASAGVNIQYF
NA | NA | TRBJ2-1 | TRBV2 | TGTGCCAGCAGTGGAGGGACGGAGGACTCCTACAATGAGCAGTTCTTC | CASSGGTEDSYNEQFF
few | NA | TRBJ2-3 | TRBV6-5 | TGTGCCAGCAGTTCGGACGGAGATACGCAGTATTTT | CASSSDGDTQYF
NA | NA | TRBJ1-1 | TRBV6-1 | TGTGCCAGCAGTGTAAAGGGGGGAGGCACTGAAGCTTTCTTT | CASSVKGGGTEAFF
NA | TRBD1 | TRBJ2-2 | TRBV11-2 | TGTGCCAGCAGCTTCGGGGACAGGGACACCGGGGAGCTGTTTTTT | CASSFGDRDTGELFF
once | NA | TRBJ1-6 | TRBV11-3 | TGTGCCAGCAGCGTAGTTAATTCACCCCTCCACTTT | CASSVVNSPLHF
NA | NA | TRBJ2-5 | TRBV20-1 | TGCAGTGCTAGAGATCGATTGCGGGGTGACGAGACCCAGTACTTC | CSARDRLRGDETQYF
NA | TRBD2 | TRBJ2-1 | TRBV11-3 | TGTGCCAGCAGCCCATTAGCGGGAGAGCAGTTCTTC | CASSPLAGEQFF
NA | TRBD1 | TRBJ2-7 | TRBV2 | TGTGCCAGCAGTGCGGGACAGGGGACCCACGAGCAGTACTTC | CASSAGQGTHEQYF
NA | NA | TRBJ1-1 | TRBV18 | TGTGCCAGCTCACCCCAGAACACTGAAGCTTTCTTT | CASSPQNTEAFF
few | TRBD1 | TRBJ2-1 | TRBV10-3 | TGTGCCATCACGGCAGGGGGCTACAATGAGCAGTTCTTC | CAITAGGYNEQFF
NA | TRBD1 | TRBJ1-5 | TRBV19 | TGTGCCAGTAGTTCCGGGACAGTGGGCAATCAGCCCCAGCATTTT | CASSSGTVGNQPQHF
NA | TRBD2 | TRBJ2-3 | TRBV7-6 | TGTGCCAGCAGCGGACTAGCGGGAGAGGGTGTTTCAGATACGCAGTATTTT | CASSGLAGEGVSDTQYF
NA | TRBD1 | TRBJ2-1 | TRBV12-5 | TGTGCTAGTGGTTTCGGGACAGGGAGGCAGTTCTTC | CASGFGTGRQFF
NA | NA | TRBJ1-1 | TRBV5-1 | TGCGCCAGCAGGGGCGTGGGGATTAACACTGAAGCTTTCTTT | CASRGVGINTEAFF
NA | NA | TRBJ1-1 | TRBV3-1 | TGTGCCAGCAGCCACCCCGGGCAAGGGCGGAACACTGAAGCTTTCTTT | CASSHPGQGRNTEAFF
NA | NA | TRBJ2-3 | TRBV18 | TGTGCCAGCTCCTTGGCCAGCACAGATACGCAGTATTTT | CASSLASTDTQYF
once | TRBD1 | TRBJ2-2 | TRBV10-1 | TGCGCCAGCAGTCGGGACAGTAACAGGGAGCTGTTTTTT | CASSRDSNRELFF
NA | TRBD1 | TRBJ1-1 | TRBV9 | TGTGCCAGCAGCGCCGCGACAGGGATGGCCACTGAAGCTTTCTTT | CASSAATGMATEAFF
NA | NA | TRBJ2-6 | TRBV5-8 | TGTGCCAGCATGTGGATGCCTGGGGCCAACGTCCTGACTTTC | CASMWMPGANVLTF
NA | TRBD2 | TRBJ2-1 | TRBV11-1 | TGTGCCAGCAGCTTAGGGAGAGCGGGGGCCTACAATGAGCAGTTCTTC | CASSLGRAGAYNEQFF
NA | NA | TRBJ2-5 | TRBV28 | TGTGCCAGCAGTCCCCTATCTACAGAAGAGACCCAGTACTTC | CASSPLSTEETQYF
NA | NA | TRBJ2-1 | TRBV29-1 | TGCAGCGTTGGGGGCGGGCGGGGCATCTCCTACAATGAGCAGTTCTTC | CSVGGGRGISYNEQFF
NA | TRBD2 | TRBJ2-5 | TRBV11-2 | TGTGCCAGCAGCCCTGAACTAGCGGGAGCGGACCAGTACTTC | CASSPELAGADQYF
NA | NA | TRBJ2-2 | TRBV29-1 | TGCAGCGTGAAGCCTAGGGGAGGCGGGGAGCTGTTTTTT | CSVKPRGGGELFF